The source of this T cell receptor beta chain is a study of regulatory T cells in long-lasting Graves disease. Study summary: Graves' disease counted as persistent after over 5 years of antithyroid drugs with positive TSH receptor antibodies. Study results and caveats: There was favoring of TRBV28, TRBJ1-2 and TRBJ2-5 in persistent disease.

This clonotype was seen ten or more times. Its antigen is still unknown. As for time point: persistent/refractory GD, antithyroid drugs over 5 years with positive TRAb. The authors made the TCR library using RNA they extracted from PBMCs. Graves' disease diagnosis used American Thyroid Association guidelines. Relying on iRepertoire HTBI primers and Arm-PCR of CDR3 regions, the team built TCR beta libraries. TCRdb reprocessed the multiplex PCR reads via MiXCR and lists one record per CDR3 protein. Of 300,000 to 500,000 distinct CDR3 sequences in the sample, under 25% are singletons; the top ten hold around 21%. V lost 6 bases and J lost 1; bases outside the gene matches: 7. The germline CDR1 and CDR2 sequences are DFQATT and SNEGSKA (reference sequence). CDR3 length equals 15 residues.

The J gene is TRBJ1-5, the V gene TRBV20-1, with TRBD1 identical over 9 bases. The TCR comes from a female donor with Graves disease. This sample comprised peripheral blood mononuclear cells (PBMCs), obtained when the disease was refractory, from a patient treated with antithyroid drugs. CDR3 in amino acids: CSARQGGMSNQPQHF. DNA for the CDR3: TGCAGTGCAAGACAGGGGGGAATGAGCAATCAGCCCCAGCATTTT.